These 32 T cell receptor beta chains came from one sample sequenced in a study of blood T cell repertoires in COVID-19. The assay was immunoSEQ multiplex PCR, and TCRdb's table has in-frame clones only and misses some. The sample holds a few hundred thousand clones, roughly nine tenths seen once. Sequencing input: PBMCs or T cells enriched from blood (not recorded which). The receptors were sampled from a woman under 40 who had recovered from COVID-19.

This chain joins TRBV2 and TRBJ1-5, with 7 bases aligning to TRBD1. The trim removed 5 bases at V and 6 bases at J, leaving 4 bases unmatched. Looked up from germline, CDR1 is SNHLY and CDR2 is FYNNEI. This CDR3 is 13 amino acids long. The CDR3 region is CASSYTGAQPQHF. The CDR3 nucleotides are TGTGCCAGCAGTTATACAGGGGCTCAGCCCCAGCATTTT.

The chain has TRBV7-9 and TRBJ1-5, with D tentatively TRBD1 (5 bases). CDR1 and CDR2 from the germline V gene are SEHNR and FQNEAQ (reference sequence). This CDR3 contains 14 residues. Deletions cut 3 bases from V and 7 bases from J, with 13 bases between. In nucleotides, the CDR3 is TGTGCCAGCAGCTTGGGGCAGATGGAACAGCCCCAGCATTTT. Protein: CASSLGQMEQPQHF.

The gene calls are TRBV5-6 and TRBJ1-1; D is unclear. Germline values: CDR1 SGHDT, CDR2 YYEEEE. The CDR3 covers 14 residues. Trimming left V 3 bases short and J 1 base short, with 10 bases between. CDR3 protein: CASSWRTGNTEAFF. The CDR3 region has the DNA TGTGCCAGCAGCTGGAGGACGGGGAACACTGAAGCTTTCTTT.

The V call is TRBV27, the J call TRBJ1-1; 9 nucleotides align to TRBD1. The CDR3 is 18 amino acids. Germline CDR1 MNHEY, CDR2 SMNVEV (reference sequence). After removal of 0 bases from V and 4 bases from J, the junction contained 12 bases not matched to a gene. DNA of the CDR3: TGTGCCAGCAGTTTATCCCCCGGGGACAGGGCGGATGGCACTGAAGCTTTCTTT. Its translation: CASSLSPGDRADGTEAFF.

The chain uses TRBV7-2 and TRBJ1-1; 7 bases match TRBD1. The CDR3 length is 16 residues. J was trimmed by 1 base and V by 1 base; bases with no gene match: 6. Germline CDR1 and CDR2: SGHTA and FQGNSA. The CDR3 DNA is TGTGCCAGCAGCTTAGAGGGCAGGGGGAGGAACACTGAAGCTTTCTTT. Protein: CASSLEGRGRNTEAFF.

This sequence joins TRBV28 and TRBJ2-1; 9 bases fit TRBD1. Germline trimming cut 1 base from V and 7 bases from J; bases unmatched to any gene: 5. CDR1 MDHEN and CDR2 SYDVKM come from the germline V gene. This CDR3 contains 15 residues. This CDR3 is CASSLSTGGMNEQFF. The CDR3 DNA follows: TGTGCCAGCAGTTTATCGACAGGGGGTATGAATGAGCAGTTCTTC.

This CDR3 is CASTGPTGAGYTF. The CDR3 bases are TGTGCCAGCACCGGCCCGACAGGGGCGGGCTACACCTTC. The J gene is TRBJ1-2, the V gene TRBV6-5; 8 bases are a match to TRBD1. V dropped 7 bases and J dropped 8; count of bases not matched to a gene: 9. The germline V gene has CDR1 MNHEY and CDR2 SVGAGI. CDR3 size: 13 residues.

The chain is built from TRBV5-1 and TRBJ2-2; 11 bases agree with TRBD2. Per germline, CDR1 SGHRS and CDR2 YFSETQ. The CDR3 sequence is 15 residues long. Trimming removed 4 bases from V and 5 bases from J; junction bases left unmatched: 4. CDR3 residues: CASSPLAGGTGELFF. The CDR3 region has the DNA TGCGCCAGCAGCCCTTTAGCGGGGGGGACCGGGGAGCTGTTTTTT. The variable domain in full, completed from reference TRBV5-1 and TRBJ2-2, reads KAGVTQTPRYLIKTRGQQVTLSCSPISGHRSVSWYQQTPGQGLQFLFEYFSETQRNKGNFPGRFSGRQFSNSRSEMNVSTLELGDSALYLCASSPLAGGTGELFFGEGSRLTVL.

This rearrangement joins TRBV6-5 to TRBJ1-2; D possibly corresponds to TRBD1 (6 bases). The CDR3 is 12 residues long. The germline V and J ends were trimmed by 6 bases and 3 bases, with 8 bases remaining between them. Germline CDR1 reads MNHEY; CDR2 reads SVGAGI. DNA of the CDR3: TGTGCCAGCAGAAGACAGGACTATGGCTACACCTTC. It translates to CASRRQDYGYTF.

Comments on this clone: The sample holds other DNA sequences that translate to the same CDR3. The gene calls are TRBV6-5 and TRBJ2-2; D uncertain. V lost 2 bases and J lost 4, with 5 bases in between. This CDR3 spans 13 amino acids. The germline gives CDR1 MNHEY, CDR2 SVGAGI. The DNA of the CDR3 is TGTGCCAGCAGTTACGGCGGCACCGGGGAGCTGTTTTTT. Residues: CASSYGGTGELFF.

The CDR3 DNA is TGTGCCAGCAGCACCTGGGACAGGGGACATAATTCACCCCTCCACTTT. It encodes CASSTWDRGHNSPLHF. The chain joins TRBV7-2 to TRBJ1-6, with TRBD1 matching over 10 bases. This CDR3 has 16 residues. CDR1 is SGHTA, CDR2 FQGNSA, per germline. Trimming removed 5 bases from V and 5 bases from J; junction bases left unmatched: 6.

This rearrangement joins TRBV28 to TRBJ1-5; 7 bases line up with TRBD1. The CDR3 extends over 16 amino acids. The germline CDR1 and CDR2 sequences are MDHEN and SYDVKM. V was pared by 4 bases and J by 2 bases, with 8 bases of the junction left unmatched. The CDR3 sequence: CASSSPRQGGNQPQHF. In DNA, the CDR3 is TGTGCCAGCAGTTCCCCTCGACAGGGCGGCAATCAGCCCCAGCATTTT.

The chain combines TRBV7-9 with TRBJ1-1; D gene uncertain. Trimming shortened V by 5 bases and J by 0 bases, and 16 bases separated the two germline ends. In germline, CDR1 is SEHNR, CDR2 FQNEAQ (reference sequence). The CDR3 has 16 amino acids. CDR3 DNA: TGTGCCAGCAGCGGAGGCTTTACAGTACTGAACACTGAAGCTTTCTTT. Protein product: CASSGGFTVLNTEAFF.

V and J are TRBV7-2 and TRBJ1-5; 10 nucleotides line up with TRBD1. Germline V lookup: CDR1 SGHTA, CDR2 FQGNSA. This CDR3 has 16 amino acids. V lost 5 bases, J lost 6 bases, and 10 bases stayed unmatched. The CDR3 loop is CASSRTTGGAGQPQHF. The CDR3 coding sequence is TGTGCCAGCAGCCGTACGACAGGGGGCGCGGGTCAGCCCCAGCATTTT. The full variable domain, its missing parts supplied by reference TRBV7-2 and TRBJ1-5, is GAGVSQSPSNKVTEKGKDVELRCDPISGHTALYWYRQSLGQGLEFLIYFQGNSAPDKSGLPSDRFSAERTGGSVSTLTIQRTQQEDSAVYLCASSRTTGGAGQPQHFGDGTRLSIL.

The CDR3 spells CASNPTGDLEKLFF. Written as DNA, the CDR3 is TGTGCCAGCAATCCAACAGGGGATCTTGAAAAACTGTTTTTT. This sequence joins TRBV28 and TRBJ1-4; 7 bases align to TRBD1. This CDR3 comprises 14 residues. CDR1 is MDHEN, CDR2 SYDVKM, per germline. The ends lost 7 bases at V and 7 bases at J; junction bases unmatched: 9.

The CDR3 loop reads CASSQDWASSGNTIYF. For the CDR3, the DNA is TGCGCCAGCAGCCAAGATTGGGCCAGCTCTGGAAACACCATATATTTT. The chain employs TRBV4-3 and TRBJ1-3; no clear D gene. V was clipped by 0 bases and J by 0 bases, with 9 bases between them. CDR1 is LGHNA, CDR2 YSLEER, per germline. This CDR3 spans 16 amino acids.

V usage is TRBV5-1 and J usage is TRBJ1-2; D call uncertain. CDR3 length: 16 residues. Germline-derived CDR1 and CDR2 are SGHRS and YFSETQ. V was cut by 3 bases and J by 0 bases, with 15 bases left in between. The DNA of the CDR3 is TGCGCCAGCAGCTCCCGCTCCGGGGATGCTAACTATGGCTACACCTTC. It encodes CASSSRSGDANYGYTF.

For the CDR3, the DNA is TGTGCCAGCAGCCCAGGACTAGCGGCAGATACGCAGTATTTT. Its protein product is CASSPGLAADTQYF. V usage is TRBV11-2 and J usage is TRBJ2-3, with 10 bases aligning to TRBD2. This CDR3 is 14 amino acids long. Germline V lookup: CDR1 SGHAT, CDR2 FQNNGV. V gave up 5 bases and J gave up 4 bases; unmatched junction bases: 3.

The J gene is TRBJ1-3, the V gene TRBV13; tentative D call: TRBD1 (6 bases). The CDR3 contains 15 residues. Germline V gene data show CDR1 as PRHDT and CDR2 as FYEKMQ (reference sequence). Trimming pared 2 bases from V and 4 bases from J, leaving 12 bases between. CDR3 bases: TGTGCCAGCAGCTTACGGGGGGCGGAAGGAAACACCATATATTTT. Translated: CASSLRGAEGNTIYF. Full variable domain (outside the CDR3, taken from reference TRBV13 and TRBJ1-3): AAGVIQSPRHLIKEKRETATLKCYPIPRHDTVYWYQQGPGQDPQFLISFYEKMQSDKGSIPDRFSAQQFSDYHSELNMSSLELGDSALYFCASSLRGAEGNTIYFGEGSWLTVV.

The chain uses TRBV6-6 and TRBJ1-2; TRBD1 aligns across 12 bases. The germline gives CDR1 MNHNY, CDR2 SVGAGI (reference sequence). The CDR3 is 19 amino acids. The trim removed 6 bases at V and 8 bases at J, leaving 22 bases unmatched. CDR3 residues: CASSSAYLGQGAAGGGYTF. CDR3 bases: TGTGCCAGCAGCTCCGCTTACTTGGGACAGGGGGCGGCCGGTGGAGGCTACACCTTC.

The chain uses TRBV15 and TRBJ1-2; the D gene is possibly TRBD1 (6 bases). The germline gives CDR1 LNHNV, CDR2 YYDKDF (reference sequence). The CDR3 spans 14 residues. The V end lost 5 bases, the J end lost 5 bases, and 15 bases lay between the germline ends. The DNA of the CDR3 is TGTGCCACCAGCGACAGTCAGGGGTTTTATGGCTACACCTTC. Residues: CATSDSQGFYGYTF.

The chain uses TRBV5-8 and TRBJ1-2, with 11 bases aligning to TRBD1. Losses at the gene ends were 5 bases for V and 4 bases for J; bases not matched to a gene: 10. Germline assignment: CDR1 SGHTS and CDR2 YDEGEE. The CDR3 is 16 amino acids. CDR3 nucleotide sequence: TGTGCCAGCAGTTCACCCCGGGACAGGGGGACCTATGGCTACACCTTC. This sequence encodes CASSSPRDRGTYGYTF.

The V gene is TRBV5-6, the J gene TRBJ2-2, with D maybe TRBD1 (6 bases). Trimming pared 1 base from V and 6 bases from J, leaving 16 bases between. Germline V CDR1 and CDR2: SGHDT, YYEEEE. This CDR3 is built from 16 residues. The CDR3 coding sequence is TGTGCCAGCAGCTTGAGGTGGCAGGGGCAGGCCGGGGAGCTGTTTTTT. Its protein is CASSLRWQGQAGELFF.

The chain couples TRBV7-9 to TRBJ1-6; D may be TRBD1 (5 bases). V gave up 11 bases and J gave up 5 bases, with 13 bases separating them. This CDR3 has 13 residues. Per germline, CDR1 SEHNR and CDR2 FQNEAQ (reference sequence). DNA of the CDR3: TGTGCCCACGACAGTCCCAATAATTCACCCCTCCACTTT. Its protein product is CAHDSPNNSPLHF.

DNA for the CDR3: TGCGCCAGCAGCTTGGACGGACAGTTTGAAGCTTTCTTT. It encodes CASSLDGQFEAFF. The chain combines TRBV5-1 with TRBJ1-1; maybe TRBD1 (6 bases). The CDR3 is made up of 13 amino acids. V lost 0 bases and J 7 bases, leaving 10 bases between the germline ends. CDR1 and CDR2 (germline): SGHRS, YFSETQ.

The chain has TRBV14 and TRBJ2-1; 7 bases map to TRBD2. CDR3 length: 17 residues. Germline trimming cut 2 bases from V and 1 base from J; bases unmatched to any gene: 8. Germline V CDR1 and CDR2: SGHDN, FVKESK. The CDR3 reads CASSQRLAARSYNEQFF. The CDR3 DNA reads TGTGCCAGCAGCCAAAGACTAGCAGCGAGATCCTACAATGAGCAGTTCTTC.

The CDR3 DNA reads as TGTGCCAGCAGCCAAGAAATTCCCCACTCGGGGGGGCTCTACGAGCAGTACTTC. Translated: CASSQEIPHSGGLYEQYF. This chain uses TRBV3-1 (or the pseudogene TRBV3-2) with TRBJ2-7; 8 nucleotides align to TRBD2. The CDR3 sequence is 18 residues long. Germline V CDR1 and CDR2: LGHDT, YNNKEL (reference sequence). V shed 0 bases, J shed 3 bases, and the junction held 13 bases outside the gene matches.

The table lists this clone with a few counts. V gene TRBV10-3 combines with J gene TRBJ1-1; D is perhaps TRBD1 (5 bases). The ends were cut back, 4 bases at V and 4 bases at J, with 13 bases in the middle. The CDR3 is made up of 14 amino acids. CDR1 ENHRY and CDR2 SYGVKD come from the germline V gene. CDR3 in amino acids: CAISGGGGTTEAFF. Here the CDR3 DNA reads TGTGCCATCAGTGGGGGCGGCGGGACCACTGAAGCTTTCTTT.

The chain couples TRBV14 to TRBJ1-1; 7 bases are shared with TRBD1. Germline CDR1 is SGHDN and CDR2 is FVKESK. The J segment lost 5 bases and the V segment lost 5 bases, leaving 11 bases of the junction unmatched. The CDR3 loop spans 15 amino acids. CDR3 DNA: TGTGCCAGCAGCTTACGGACAGGAAGGGTGACTGAAGCTTTCTTT. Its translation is CASSLRTGRVTEAFF.

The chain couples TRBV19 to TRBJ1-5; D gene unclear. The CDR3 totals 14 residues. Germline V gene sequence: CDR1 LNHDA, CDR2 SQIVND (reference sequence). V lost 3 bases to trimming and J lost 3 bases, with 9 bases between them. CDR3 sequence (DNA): TGTGCCAGTAGTATCCCATCTAACAATCAGCCCCAGCATTTT. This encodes CASSIPSNNQPQHF.

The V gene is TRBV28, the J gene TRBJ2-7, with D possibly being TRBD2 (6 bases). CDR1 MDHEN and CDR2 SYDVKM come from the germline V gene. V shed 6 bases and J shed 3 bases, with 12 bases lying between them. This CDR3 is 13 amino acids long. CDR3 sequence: CASSTPGDYEQYF. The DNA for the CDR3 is TGTGCCAGCAGCACACCGGGAGACTACGAGCAGTACTTC.

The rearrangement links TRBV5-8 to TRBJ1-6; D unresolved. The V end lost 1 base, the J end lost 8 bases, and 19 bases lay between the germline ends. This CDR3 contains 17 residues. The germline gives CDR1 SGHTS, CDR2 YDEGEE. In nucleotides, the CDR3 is TGTGCCAGCAGCTTGATGTACGCGGGCAGTACAGATTCACCCCTCCACTTT. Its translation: CASSLMYAGSTDSPLHF.